The present T cell receptor beta chain was sequenced within a study of T cell responses to AZD1222 COVID-19 vaccine. Findings of the study overall: Spike-specific TCR depth and breadth grew after two AZD1222 doses.

In regard to this clone: The antigen remains undetermined.

The assay was immunoSEQ multiplex PCR, and TCRdb's table has in-frame clones only and misses some. The top ten hold under 7.5% of the sample, which has over 45,000 clones, about 74% seen once. CDR3 length: 14 residues. V was clipped by 0 bases and J by 8 bases; unmatched bases: 2. Germline CDR1 and CDR2: ENHRY and SYGVKD. The clonotype originates from an adult in good health. The sequencing used peripheral blood, collected on day 0 of AZD1222 vaccination. This chain joins TRBV10-3 and TRBJ2-7; TRBD1 matches at 12 bases. The CDR3 reads CAISESGTGGKQYF. CDR3 sequence (DNA): TGTGCCATCAGTGAGTCAGGGACAGGGGGCAAGCAGTACTTC.